The 23 T cell receptor beta chains given below trace back to one sample, sequenced in a study of post-analysis software for immune sequencing data. Broader study findings: The study found TRBV5-6, TRBV5-1 and TRBV20-1 among roughly 5 TRBV segments more frequent in patients than controls.

These TCRs' antigens remain unknown. Libraries were made from TCR beta cDNA, and they carried unique molecular identifiers. From the PCR reads, TCRdb called clonotypes with MiXCR, one entry per CDR3 protein. Of around 200,000 distinct CDR3 sequences listed, around 29% were seen once; the top ten hold 3% to 3.5%. The sample comprised blood. These receptors all come from a girl under 18 with multiple sclerosis.

This clonotype has ten or more counts. The chain uses TRBV18 and TRBJ2-5; 7 nucleotides align to TRBD1. V gave up 1 base and J gave up 1 base; unmatched junction bases: 3. CDR1 and CDR2 (germline): KGHSH, LQKENI. The CDR3 length is 15 residues. For the CDR3, the DNA is TGTGCCAGCTCACCACTGGGGACAGCCCAAGAGACCCAGTACTTC. It codes for CASSPLGTAQETQYF.

This clonotype was detected ten times or more. This chain joins TRBV29-1 and TRBJ2-5, with D unclear. This CDR3 region has 15 residues. Germline V gene sequence: CDR1 SQVTM, CDR2 ANQGSEA. V was clipped by 5 bases and J by 2 bases, with 18 bases between them. For the CDR3, the DNA is TGCAGCGTTCCTACCCCCACCGTGGGTCAAGAGACCCAGTACTTC. This gives the protein CSVPTPTVGQETQYF.

In the case of this clonotype: This may be a read error: a much more frequent sequence differs by one nucleotide. The chain joins TRBV7-9 to TRBJ2-1; the match to TRBD1 covers 7 bases. The CDR3 sequence is 15 residues long. After removal of 4 bases from V and 10 bases from J, the junction contained 13 bases not matched to a gene. The V gene's germline CDR1 is SEHNR and CDR2 FQNEAQ (reference sequence). DNA for the CDR3: TGTGCCAGCAGCTCCGATCCACAGGGGTTATACGAGCAGTTCTTC. Its protein product is CASSSDPQGLYEQFF.

This clonotype was detected only a few times. This chain links TRBV18 with TRBJ1-1, with TRBD1 identical over 8 bases. CDR1 KGHSH and CDR2 LQKENI come from the germline V gene. Trimming removed 3 bases from V and 4 bases from J; junction bases left unmatched: 4. CDR3 length: 14 residues. The CDR3, as DNA: TGTGCCAGCTCACCGGACAGGGAGGTCACTGAAGCTTTCTTT. It is translated as CASSPDREVTEAFF.

The chain couples TRBV5-1 to TRBJ2-5; TRBD2 agrees at 7 bases. The J call may not be correct, given that the DNA end is closer to TRBJ2-4. The CDR3 totals 17 residues. Germline assignment: CDR1 SGHRS and CDR2 YFSETQ. The CDR3 protein is CASSPNSGGGVKNIQYF. CDR3 DNA sequence: TGCGCCAGCAGCCCAAACTCCGGGGGAGGGGTCAAAAACATTCAGTACTTC.

A note on this clonotype: A much larger clone is a single base away; this may be a read error. V and J are TRBV7-9 and TRBJ1-2; weak D call: TRBD1 (5 bases). This CDR3 region has 13 residues. The germline CDR1 and CDR2 sequences are SEHNR and FQNEAQ (reference sequence). The CDR3 DNA reads TGTGCCAGCAGCCGGGACGGATACTATGACTACACCTTC. This translates into CASSRDGYYDYTF.

This clonotype came up many times. This chain uses TRBV15 with TRBJ2-7, with D perhaps assigned TRBD1 or TRBD2 (7 bases each). The CDR3 covers 14 residues. Trimming took 1 base from V and 2 from J, leaving 9 bases between them. CDR1 and CDR2 (germline): LNHNV, YYDKDF (reference sequence). The CDR3 DNA sequence: TGTGCCACCAGCAGAGCAGGGGGGGCCTACGAGCAGTACTTC. This gives the protein CATSRAGGAYEQYF.

In its sample, this clonotype was seen a few times. The rearrangement uses TRBV5-1 and TRBJ1-4; 7 positions agree with TRBD1. Losses at the gene ends were 4 bases for V and 8 bases for J; bases not matched to a gene: 8. Germline V gene lookup returns CDR1 SGHRS and CDR2 YFSETQ. This CDR3 contains 14 residues. The CDR3 is CASSPTGVGEKLFF. The DNA of the CDR3 is TGCGCCAGCAGCCCCACAGGGGTGGGGGAAAAACTGTTTTTT.

This clonotype turned up a few times. This chain joins TRBV6-5 and TRBJ2-2, with D perhaps being TRBD1 or TRBD2 (6 bases each). The ends were cut back, 2 bases at V and 4 bases at J, with 11 bases in the middle. The CDR3 runs to 15 residues. The germline V gene has CDR1 MNHEY and CDR2 SVGAGI. The CDR3 DNA follows: TGTGCCAGCAGTTACGGAGGGGGGAGCACCGGGGAGCTGTTTTTT. This sequence encodes CASSYGGGSTGELFF.

This clonotype was found many times. This rearrangement joins TRBV27 to TRBJ2-5; the D is unclear. Between the trimmed V and J ends, which lost 6 bases and 4 bases, there was a span of 6 bases. The germline V gene encodes CDR1 MNHEY and CDR2 SMNVEV (reference sequence). This CDR3 is 11 amino acids long. CDR3 loop: CASRLRETQYF. For the CDR3, the DNA is TGTGCCAGCAGATTACGAGAGACCCAGTACTTC.

This clonotype was recorded at least ten times. This chain joins TRBV18 and TRBJ1-2; no reliable D call. Deletions cut 3 bases from V and 4 bases from J, with 9 bases between. CDR1 and CDR2 (germline): KGHSH, LQKENI. The CDR3 runs to 13 residues. The CDR3 bases are TGTGCCAGCTCACCCACGGACCTCTATGGCTACACCTTC. Translating gives CASSPTDLYGYTF.

The chain couples TRBV3-1 to TRBJ1-5; D is unclear. There are 15 residues in the CDR3. CDR1 LGHDT and CDR2 YNNKEL come from the germline V gene (reference sequence). Deletions cut 4 bases from V and 7 bases from J, with 17 bases between. The CDR3 spells CASSPLWGSGQPQHF. Here the CDR3 DNA reads TGTGCCAGCAGCCCCCTGTGGGGATCGGGACAGCCCCAGCATTTT.

The table lists this clonotype with many counts. This chain links TRBV12-3 or TRBV12-4 with TRBJ2-3; D gene unclear. The V end lost 7 bases, the J end lost 1 base, and 18 bases lay between the germline ends. The CDR3 covers 16 residues. The CDR3 nucleotides read TGTGCCAGCACCTCTCGAGAGTTCCCCGGCACAGATACGCAGTATTTT. Residues: CASTSREFPGTDTQYF.

This clonotype was seen only a few times. The J gene is TRBJ2-7, the V gene TRBV5-6, with D possibly matching TRBD2 (6 bases). Per germline, CDR1 SGHDT and CDR2 YYEEEE. This CDR3 comprises 14 residues. V dropped 4 bases and J dropped 5 bases, with 16 bases sitting between them. CDR3 in amino acids: CASSAGTDRHEQYF. Here the CDR3 DNA reads TGTGCCAGCAGCGCGGGGACGGACCGTCACGAGCAGTACTTC.

Of note for this clonotype: This may be a read error, as it is one base from a much larger clone. This chain links TRBV29-1 with TRBJ2-7; D remains ambiguous. This CDR3 has 12 amino acids. Germline loops: CDR1 SQVTM, CDR2 ANQGSEA. With 5 bases removed from V and 7 bases from J, the gap between germline ends came to 15 bases. The CDR3 bases are TGCAGCGTTCTGGCTACCTACAATGAGCAGTACTTC. Its translation: CSVLATYNEQYF.

This clonotype was seen more than once but under ten times. The chain couples TRBV7-2 to TRBJ2-7; TRBD1 matches at 7 bases. V gave up 1 base and J gave up 3 bases; unmatched junction bases: 6. The CDR3 sequence is 15 residues long. In germline, CDR1 is SGHTA, CDR2 FQGNSA. CDR3 protein: CASSLVGTVNYEQYF. The DNA for the CDR3 is TGTGCCAGCAGCTTAGTCGGGACAGTAAACTACGAGCAGTACTTC.

A few counts support this clonotype. This chain links TRBV11-2 with TRBJ2-1; 7 bases are a match to TRBD2. Germline-derived CDR1 and CDR2 are SGHAT and FQNNGV. With V trimmed by 4 bases and J by 0 bases, 6 bases remained unmatched. The CDR3 is made up of 16 amino acids. The CDR3 bases are TGTGCCAGCAGCTCCCTGGGCGGGAGCTCCTACAATGAGCAGTTCTTC. Translation gives CASSSLGGSSYNEQFF.

This clonotype was detected only a few times. J is TRBJ1-5 and V is TRBV5-1; TRBD1 is a possible D gene (6 bases). The CDR3 sequence is 15 residues long. CDR1 is SGHRS, CDR2 YFSETQ, per germline. The ends were cut back, 0 bases at V and 5 bases at J, with 12 bases in the middle. CDR3 amino acids: CASSLGTEGHQPQHF. The CDR3 bases are TGCGCCAGCAGCTTGGGGACAGAGGGTCATCAGCCCCAGCATTTT.

This clonotype was counted ten times or more. The J gene is TRBJ2-1, the V gene TRBV5-1, with 9 bases matching TRBD2. Germline-derived CDR1 and CDR2 are SGHRS and YFSETQ. The CDR3 loop spans 17 amino acids. J gave up 0 bases and V 4 bases, and 8 bases lay outside the gene matches. CDR3 DNA: TGCGCCAGCAGCCGTACTAGCGGGCCGACCTCCTACAATGAGCAGTTCTTC. The encoded protein is CASSRTSGPTSYNEQFF.

The chain employs TRBV18 and TRBJ2-1; 8 nucleotides match TRBD2. CDR1 and CDR2 (germline): KGHSH, LQKENI. J was trimmed by 0 bases and V by 3 bases; bases with no gene match: 4. The CDR3 loop spans 16 amino acids. The CDR3 reads CASSPLGLDSYNEQFF. For the CDR3, the DNA is TGTGCCAGCTCACCCCTGGGACTAGACTCCTACAATGAGCAGTTCTTC.

This clonotype occurred many times. The chain recombines TRBV28 with TRBJ2-7; either TRBD1 or TRBD2 may fit D (5 bases each). Trimming shortened V by 3 bases and J by 3 bases, and 9 bases separated the two germline ends. The V gene's germline CDR1 is MDHEN and CDR2 SYDVKM. This CDR3 is built from 13 residues. CDR3 sequence (DNA): TGTGCCAGCAGTTTCGGGGCAAACTACGAGCAGTACTTC. Its protein product is CASSFGANYEQYF.

The rearrangement uses TRBV20-1 and TRBJ2-3; D gene uncertain. Germline V gene data show CDR1 as DFQATT and CDR2 as SNEGSKA (reference sequence). The length of the CDR3 is 15 residues. V lost 6 bases, J lost 4 bases, and 20 bases lay in between. The CDR3 DNA follows: TGCAGTGCGGCGATTGGGGTAAATCGCCCAGATACGCAGTATTTT. Translating gives CSAAIGVNRPDTQYF.

This chain joins TRBV5-5 and TRBJ2-3; D may correspond to TRBD1 or TRBD2 (5 bases each). CDR3 length: 15 amino acids. Trimming took off 2 bases at V and 3 bases at J, with 13 bases between the two ends. Germline V CDR1 and CDR2: SGHKS, YYEKEE (reference sequence). The CDR3 sequence is CASSFRDRDTDTQYF. Written as DNA, the CDR3 is TGTGCCAGCAGCTTCCGGGACCGTGATACAGATACGCAGTATTTT.